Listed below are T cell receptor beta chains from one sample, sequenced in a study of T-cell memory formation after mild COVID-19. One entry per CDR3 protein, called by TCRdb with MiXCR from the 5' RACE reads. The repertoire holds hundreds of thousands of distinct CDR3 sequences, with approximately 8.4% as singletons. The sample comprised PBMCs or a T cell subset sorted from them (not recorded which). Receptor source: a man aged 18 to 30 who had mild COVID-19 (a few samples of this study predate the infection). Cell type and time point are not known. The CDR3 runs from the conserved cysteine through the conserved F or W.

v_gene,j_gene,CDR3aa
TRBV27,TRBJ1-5,CASRKGGQSNQPQHF
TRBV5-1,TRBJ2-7,CASSPLSGSYEQYF
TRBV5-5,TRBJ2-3,CASRTWGADTQYF
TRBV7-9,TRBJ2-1,CASSTPGYGGIREQFF
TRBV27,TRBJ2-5,CASSFLAPGVLEETQYF
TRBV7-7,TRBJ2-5,CASSRQGETQYF
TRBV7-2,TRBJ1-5,CASSPQSNQPQHF
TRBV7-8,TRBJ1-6,CASSLVGLFRSYNSPLHF
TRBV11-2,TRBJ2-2,CASSLGVTGELFF
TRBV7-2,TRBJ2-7,CASSLVGGSSYEQYF
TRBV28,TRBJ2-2,CASSLGLAGTGELFF
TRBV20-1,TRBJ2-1,CCASRGRGDEQFF
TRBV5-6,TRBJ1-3,CASSIGQKDTIYF
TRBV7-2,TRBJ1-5,CASSTDRGTQPQHF
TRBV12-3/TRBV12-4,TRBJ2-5,CASSSFPQYF
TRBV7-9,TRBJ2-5,CASTSNTGTRAAETQYF
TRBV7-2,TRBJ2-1,CASSPRLDNEQFF
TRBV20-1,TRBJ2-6,CSATGTVLSSGANVLTF
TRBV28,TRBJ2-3,CASSIGATGDTQYF
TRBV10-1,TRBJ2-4,CASSVGGDKNIQYF
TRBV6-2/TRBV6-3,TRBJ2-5,CASSYRNVETQYF
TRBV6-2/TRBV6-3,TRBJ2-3,CASGLPREQYF
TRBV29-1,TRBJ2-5,CSVIATGGGETQYF
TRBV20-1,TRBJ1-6,CSARRLESYNSPLHF
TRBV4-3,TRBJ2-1,CASSQDPSGVFNEQFF
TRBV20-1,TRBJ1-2,CSAGEYAYTF
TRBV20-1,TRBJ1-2,CSASGQGGLGGYGYTF
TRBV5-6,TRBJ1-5,CASRRQGRDQPQHF
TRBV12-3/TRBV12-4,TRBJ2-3,CASSLGVAGAQGTQYF
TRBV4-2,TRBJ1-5,CASSQEGSQPQHF
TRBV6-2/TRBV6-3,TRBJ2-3,CASGYQGDTQYF
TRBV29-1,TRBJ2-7,CSVESSGESYEQYF
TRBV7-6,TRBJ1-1,CASIKGQGRNTEAFF
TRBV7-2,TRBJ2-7,CASSSITAYEQYF
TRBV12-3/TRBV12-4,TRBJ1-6,CASIQQRGSPLHF
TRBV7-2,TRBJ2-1,CASRFGGGNEQFF
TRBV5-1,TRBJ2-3,CASSPDRVLFTDTQYF
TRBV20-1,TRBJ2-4,CSAHEGTNIQYF
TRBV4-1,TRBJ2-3,CASSLSGGGSDTQYF